The next 26 T cell receptor beta chains were all read from a single sample in a study of T cell responses to AZD1222 COVID-19 vaccine. The table came from immunoSEQ multiplex PCR; TCRdb's copy has only in-frame clones and leaves some out. Of 90,000 to 100,000 clones in the sample, 85% are singletons; the top ten hold roughly 5%. The specimen comprised peripheral blood, sampled 28 days after the second AZD1222 dose. The origin of the receptors is an adult who received the AZD1222 COVID-19 vaccine.

The V call is TRBV28, the J call TRBJ2-7, with D perhaps TRBD1 or TRBD2 (5 bases each). CDR3 size: 15 residues. Germline CDR1 MDHEN, CDR2 SYDVKM. Trimming left V 4 bases short and J 6 bases short, with 19 bases between. CDR3 sequence: CASSSQAGRVGEQYF. The CDR3 DNA reads TGTGCCAGCAGTTCCCAGGCAGGGAGAGTAGGCGAGCAGTACTTC.

Here the CDR3 reads CASSDGSSNQPQHF. As DNA, the CDR3 is TGTGCCAGCAGTGATGGCAGTAGCAATCAGCCCCAGCATTTT. This chain uses TRBV2 with TRBJ1-5; D gene unclear. This CDR3 contains 14 residues. CDR1 is SNHLY, CDR2 FYNNEI, per germline. The germline V and J ends were trimmed by 3 bases and 0 bases, with 6 bases remaining between them.

This chain uses TRBV10-3 with TRBJ1-2, with 8 bases fitting TRBD1. This CDR3 contains 12 residues. Trimming cost V 10 bases and J 5 bases; bases outside gene matches: 6. CDR1 is ENHRY and CDR2 is SYGVKD in the germline V gene. In DNA form, the CDR3 reads TGTGCCACTACCCAGGGGGCTTATGGCTACACCTTC. Its protein product is CATTQGAYGYTF.

This chain uses TRBV5-4 with TRBJ1-6; 7 bases agree with TRBD1. This CDR3 contains 16 residues. The V gene end was trimmed by 0 bases and the J gene end by 8 bases; junction bases not matched to a gene: 8. Looked up from germline, CDR1 is SGHNT and CDR2 is YYREEE (reference sequence). The DNA for the CDR3 is TGTGCCAGCAGCTTGGTCAGGGGGGTGGTAGATTCACCCCTCCACTTT. Residues: CASSLVRGVVDSPLHF.

The rearrangement uses TRBV28 and TRBJ2-1; D is undetermined. Per the germline V gene, CDR1 is MDHEN and CDR2 is SYDVKM. The CDR3 is 9 amino acids. V was trimmed by 5 bases and J by 14 bases, leaving 7 bases between them. CDR3 region: CASSPGKFF. The CDR3 region has the DNA TGTGCCAGCAGTCCCGGAAAGTTCTTC. The complete variable domain, with remaining parts taken from reference TRBV28 and TRBJ2-1, reads DVKVTQSSRYLVKRTGEKVFLECVQDMDHENMFWYRQDPGLGLRLIYFSYDVKMKEKGDIPEGYSVSREKKERFSLILESASTNQTSMYLCASSPGKFFGPGTRLTVL.

Written as DNA, the CDR3 is TGCAGCGTTGAAGTTGGCGGGAACACTGAAGCTTTCTTT. It codes for CSVEVGGNTEAFF. The chain employs TRBV29-1 and TRBJ1-1; D is uncertain. Trimming shortened V by 1 base and J by 1 base, and 7 bases separated the two germline ends. The CDR3 spans 13 residues. The germline V gene encodes CDR1 SQVTM and CDR2 ANQGSEA. Looking up the rest from reference TRBV29-1 and TRBJ1-1 gives the full variable domain: SAVISQKPSRDICQRGTSLTIQCQVDSQVTMMFWYRQQPGQSLTLIATANQGSEATYESGFVIDKFPISRPNLTFSTLTVSNMSPEDSSIYLCSVEVGGNTEAFFGQGTRLTVV.

This chain connects TRBV14 to TRBJ2-3; the match to TRBD1 covers 8 bases. The V and J ends lost 4 bases and 4 bases, in that order; junction bases with no gene match: 4. The CDR3 covers 14 residues. Germline values: CDR1 SGHDN, CDR2 FVKESK. CDR3 nucleotides: TGTGCCAGCAGCCCACGACAGGGGCCAGATACGCAGTATTTT. Translating it yields CASSPRQGPDTQYF.

V gene TRBV5-1 combines with J gene TRBJ2-5; the match to TRBD1 covers 8 bases. Trimming took 3 bases from V and 1 from J; bases not matched to a gene: 5. Per germline, CDR1 SGHRS and CDR2 YFSETQ. The CDR3 is 15 residues long. In DNA form, the CDR3 reads TGCGCCAGCAGCTATAACACAGGGGGCCAAGAGACCCAGTACTTC. This encodes CASSYNTGGQETQYF.

CDR3: CASSPRGPGLHYNEQFF. CDR3 DNA sequence: TGTGCCAGCAGCCCTCGGGGACCGGGACTGCACTACAATGAGCAGTTCTTC. The chain links TRBV3-1 (or the pseudogene TRBV3-2) to TRBJ2-1; tentatively, D is TRBD2 (6 bases). There are 17 residues in the CDR3. V was clipped by 4 bases and J by 3 bases, with 19 bases between them. Germline assignment: CDR1 LGHDT and CDR2 YNNKEL (reference sequence).

This chain joins TRBV5-1 and TRBJ2-3; TRBD2 matches 9 bases. V lost 3 bases to trimming and J lost 5 bases; unmatched junction nucleotides: 7. The CDR3 extends over 15 amino acids. Germline V gives CDR1 SGHRS, CDR2 YFSETQ. CDR3 sequence (DNA): TGCGCCAGCAGCTCGGGCGGGGGGGCCGGAGATACGCAGTATTTT. Its translation: CASSSGGGAGDTQYF.

The chain joins TRBV9 to TRBJ1-6, with a tentative D call TRBD1 (6 bases). Trimming took off 4 bases at V and 0 bases at J, with 11 bases between the two ends. This CDR3 has 16 residues. In germline, CDR1 is SGDLS, CDR2 YYNGEE. CDR3 sequence (DNA): TGTGCCAGCAGCCCGCCGGGGGCCTCCTATAATTCACCCCTCCACTTT. Translated: CASSPPGASYNSPLHF. Full variable domain (missing parts from reference TRBV9 and TRBJ1-6): DSGVTQTPKHLITATGQRVTLRCSPRSGDLSVYWYQQSLDQGLQFLIQYYNGEERAKGNILERFSAQQFPDLHSELNLSSLELGDSALYFCASSPPGASYNSPLHFGNGTRLTVT.

The V gene is TRBV12-3 or TRBV12-4, the J gene TRBJ1-1; D is uncertain. V was shortened by 1 base and J by 1 base, with 4 bases between the two germline ends. The CDR3 is 13 residues long. CDR3 sequence (DNA): TGTGCCAGCAGTTTAGATGGGAACACTGAAGCTTTCTTT. This translates into CASSLDGNTEAFF.

With regard to this clone: One end of the junction varies from germline; a read error may be responsible. This chain uses TRBV7-7 with TRBJ2-1, with a weak D call TRBD2 (5 bases). The germline CDR1 and CDR2 sequences are SSHAT and FNYEAQ (reference sequence). The CDR3 is 13 residues long. The CDR3 spells CASSLASGNEQFF. In DNA, the CDR3 is TGTGCTAGCAGCTTAGCGAGCGGCAATGAGCAGTTCTTC.

This sequence joins TRBV29-1 and TRBJ2-1, with 7 bases that match TRBD1. V lost 0 bases, J lost 0 bases, and 5 bases stayed unmatched. This CDR3 has 16 amino acids. Germline V gives CDR1 SQVTM, CDR2 ANQGSEA. For the CDR3, the DNA is TGCAGCGTTGAAGAGTCAGGGGGAAGCTCCTACAATGAGCAGTTCTTC. It yields the protein CSVEESGGSSYNEQFF.

V and J are TRBV19 and TRBJ1-1, with a possible D match to TRBD1 (5 bases). Trimming took off 4 bases at V and 0 bases at J, with 21 bases between the two ends. The CDR3 covers 18 residues. Germline CDR1 is LNHDA and CDR2 is SQIVND (reference sequence). This CDR3 reads CASSSRGGQGTVNTEAFF. CDR3 nucleotide sequence: TGTGCCAGTAGTAGCCGCGGGGGTCAGGGTACGGTGAACACTGAAGCTTTCTTT.

Concerning this clone: The sample carries other DNA sequences with the same CDR3. CDR3 region: CASSISLNTEAFF. The CDR3 coding sequence is TGTGCCAGTAGTATATCTTTGAACACTGAAGCTTTCTTT. The chain has TRBV19 and TRBJ1-1; unclear D gene. Per the germline V gene, CDR1 is LNHDA and CDR2 is SQIVND (reference sequence). V shed 2 bases and J shed 0 bases, with 4 bases lying between them. The CDR3 contains 13 residues.

This rearrangement joins TRBV29-1 to TRBJ2-3; D is unclear. The CDR3 sequence is 12 residues long. V shed 3 bases and J shed 1 base, with 5 bases lying between them. Germline assignment: CDR1 SQVTM and CDR2 ANQGSEA. The CDR3 DNA reads TGCAGCGTTGAGCAGGGCACAGATACGCAGTATTTT. Protein sequence: CSVEQGTDTQYF.

The genes are TRBV5-1 and TRBJ1-4, with D perhaps matching TRBD1 (5 bases). This CDR3 has 15 residues. Germline CDR1 is SGHRS and CDR2 is YFSETQ. V lost 4 bases to trimming and J lost 4 bases, with 14 bases between them. The CDR3 nucleotides are TGCGCCAGCAGCCGCACCGGGACGGATAATGAAAAACTGTTTTTT. Protein: CASSRTGTDNEKLFF.

The V gene is TRBV5-1, the J gene TRBJ2-2; TRBD1 aligns across 11 bases. This CDR3 is 17 amino acids long. The germline gives CDR1 SGHRS, CDR2 YFSETQ. V shed 2 bases, J shed 2 bases, and the junction held 5 bases outside the gene matches. Here the CDR3 reads CASSFLGTGGNTGELFF. The CDR3 DNA sequence: TGCGCCAGCAGCTTCCTGGGGACAGGGGGAAACACCGGGGAGCTGTTTTTT.

The J gene is TRBJ2-3, the V gene TRBV30; 7 bases fit TRBD1. CDR1 and CDR2 from the germline V gene are GTSNPN and SVGIG (reference sequence). The CDR3 covers 14 residues. Trimming cost V 4 bases and J 2 bases; bases outside gene matches: 6. CDR3 nucleotide sequence: TGTGCCTGGAAAAAGGGGGCTAACACAGATACGCAGTATTTT. Its translation: CAWKKGANTDTQYF.

V usage is TRBV20-1 and J usage is TRBJ2-4; 7 positions agree with TRBD1. Trimming at V came to 3 bases and at J to 0 bases, leaving 5 bases not matched to a gene. Germline assignment: CDR1 DFQATT and CDR2 SNEGSKA (reference sequence). The CDR3 is made up of 15 amino acids. CDR3 region: CSASPGQIAKNIQYF. The DNA for the CDR3 is TGCAGTGCTAGTCCGGGACAGATAGCCAAAAACATTCAGTACTTC.

V gene TRBV12-5 combines with J gene TRBJ1-5; tentatively, D is TRBD1 (6 bases). V was pared by 3 bases and J by 2 bases, with 11 bases between. Germline assignment: CDR1 LGHNT and CDR2 FRNRAP. This CDR3 is 15 amino acids long. DNA for the CDR3: TGTGCTAGTGGTTTAGCAGGGGACGGCAATCAGCCCCAGCATTTT. Translated, it gives CASGLAGDGNQPQHF.

The chain carries TRBV10-3 and TRBJ1-4; no clear D. Trimming left V 6 bases short and J 4 bases short, with 9 bases between. Germline V lookup: CDR1 ENHRY, CDR2 SYGVKD. The CDR3 consists of 13 residues. The CDR3 here is CAISPADNEKLFF. The CDR3 nucleotides are TGTGCCATCAGCCCCGCGGATAATGAAAAACTGTTTTTT.

The chain couples TRBV5-1 to TRBJ2-3; the D gene is possibly TRBD1 (6 bases). The length of the CDR3 is 16 residues. The germline V gene has CDR1 SGHRS and CDR2 YFSETQ. V shed 1 base and J shed 0 bases, with 12 bases lying between them. The DNA for the CDR3 is TGCGCCAGCAGCTTGACAGGGAGACCTAGCACAGATACGCAGTATTTT. The encoded protein is CASSLTGRPSTDTQYF.

J is TRBJ1-6 and V is TRBV9; no clear D. Germline V gene lookup returns CDR1 SGDLS and CDR2 YYNGEE. V was trimmed by 0 bases and J by 0 bases, leaving 10 bases between them. The CDR3 extends over 17 amino acids. DNA of the CDR3: TGTGCCAGCAGCGTAGAACCGGGGAGCTCCTATAATTCACCCCTCCACTTT. Its protein product is CASSVEPGSSYNSPLHF. Looking up the rest from reference TRBV9 and TRBJ1-6 gives the full variable domain: DSGVTQTPKHLITATGQRVTLRCSPRSGDLSVYWYQQSLDQGLQFLIQYYNGEERAKGNILERFSAQQFPDLHSELNLSSLELGDSALYFCASSVEPGSSYNSPLHFGNGTRLTVT.

The chain joins TRBV28 to TRBJ2-1, with 8 bases fitting TRBD2. CDR1 is MDHEN, CDR2 SYDVKM, per germline. Trimming took 3 bases from V and 8 from J; bases not matched to a gene: 9. The CDR3 sequence is 15 residues long. The CDR3, as DNA: TGTGCCAGCAGTTTGAATAGCGGGATGGGTTATGAGCAGTTCTTC. Amino acid sequence: CASSLNSGMGYEQFF.